Listed below are T cell receptor beta chains from one sample, sequenced in a study of OX40 agonist ivuxolimab in advanced cancers. Assay: immunoSEQ multiplex PCR; the TCRdb copy retains only in-frame clones and omits some. The sample has around 67,000 clones, 80% seen once; the top ten hold more than 1%. The starting material was CD4+ or CD8+ T cells sorted from blood, obtained in a trial of the OX40 agonist ivuxolimab. The receptor source for this set is an adult with an advanced solid tumor such as melanoma, head and neck, liver or kidney cancer. Each CDR3 is given with its conserved first and last residue. The D gene is left open where the match is weak. A clone size is listed for some rows: how often the clone was seen (once, few, many), or a class if it is expanded.

v_call: TRBV10-3; j_call: TRBJ2-2; d_call: NA; clone_size: NA; cdr3_nt: TGTGCCACCTCTCAGAAGGGGTCCACCGGGGAGCTGTTTTTT; cdr3_aa: CATSQKGSTGELFF
v_call: TRBV7-9; j_call: TRBJ1-2; d_call: TRBD1; clone_size: NA; cdr3_nt: TGTGCCAGCAGCTGGGCCCGGGACAGGGAACACTATGGCTACACCTTC; cdr3_aa: CASSWARDREHYGYTF
v_call: TRBV11-2; j_call: TRBJ2-7; d_call: TRBD2; clone_size: NA; cdr3_nt: TGTGCCAGCAGCCAAGGACTAGTTCTCTACGAGCAGTACTTC; cdr3_aa: CASSQGLVLYEQYF
v_call: TRBV2; j_call: TRBJ2-5; d_call: NA; clone_size: NA; cdr3_nt: TGTGCCAGCAGTGAAAGGGAAGGGGAGACCCAGTACTTC; cdr3_aa: CASSEREGETQYF
v_call: TRBV2; j_call: TRBJ2-2; d_call: NA; clone_size: NA; cdr3_nt: TGTGCCAGCAGTGAATCGCCAGCGAACACCGGGGAGCTGTTTTTT; cdr3_aa: CASSESPANTGELFF
v_call: TRBV12-5; j_call: TRBJ2-7; d_call: NA; clone_size: NA; cdr3_nt: TGTGCTAGTGGCTGGGATGGGGGCATAATGGGCGAGCAGTACTTC; cdr3_aa: CASGWDGGIMGEQYF
v_call: TRBV7-2; j_call: TRBJ1-5; d_call: NA; clone_size: NA; cdr3_nt: TGTGCCAGCAGCTTGGATATGGTTCAGCCCCAGCATTTT; cdr3_aa: CASSLDMVQPQHF
v_call: TRBV5-1; j_call: TRBJ2-2; d_call: NA; clone_size: NA; cdr3_nt: TGCGCCAGCAGCCTTCGGACAGTTAACACCGGGGAGCTGTTTTTT; cdr3_aa: CASSLRTVNTGELFF
v_call: TRBV7-9; j_call: TRBJ2-2; d_call: TRBD1; clone_size: once; cdr3_nt: TGTGCCAGCAGCTCGACTCCGGGACAGGGGATTACCGGGGAGCTGTTTTTT; cdr3_aa: CASSSTPGQGITGELFF
v_call: TRBV19; j_call: TRBJ1-5; d_call: NA; clone_size: NA; cdr3_nt: TGTGCCAGTAGTATAGATCATCGCAGCCTGAATCAGCCCCAGCATTTT; cdr3_aa: CASSIDHRSLNQPQHF
v_call: TRBV5-6; j_call: TRBJ2-2; d_call: NA; clone_size: NA; cdr3_nt: TGTGCCAGCAGCTTTCAGCCCGGGGAGCTGTTTTTT; cdr3_aa: CASSFQPGELFF
v_call: TRBV6-1; j_call: TRBJ2-2; d_call: TRBD1; clone_size: NA; cdr3_nt: TGTGCCAGCAGTGGACAGGGTGGTACGAGAGGCACCGGGGAGCTGTTTTTT; cdr3_aa: CASSGQGGTRGTGELFF
v_call: TRBV7-6; j_call: TRBJ1-1; d_call: NA; clone_size: once; cdr3_nt: TGTGCCAGCAGCTTAATCGGGGGGGCGAACACTGAAGCTTTCTTT; cdr3_aa: CASSLIGGANTEAFF
v_call: TRBV5-6; j_call: TRBJ1-1; d_call: NA; clone_size: NA; cdr3_nt: TGTGCCAGCAGCTTGGAGTACACTGAAGCTTTCTTT; cdr3_aa: CASSLEYTEAFF
v_call: TRBV29-1; j_call: TRBJ2-3; d_call: NA; clone_size: NA; cdr3_nt: TGCAGCACGACACAGGCTACAGATACGCAGTATTTT; cdr3_aa: CSTTQATDTQYF